This T cell receptor beta chain was recovered during a study of sequential checkpoint blockade in melanoma. Study context: Arm A got nivolumab then ipilimumab; arm B the reverse, 1:1. Both treatment sequences were followed by maintenance nivolumab. Some 22 patients had tumor biopsies before treatment and at week 13. Study-wide findings and caveats: Patients with week-13 increases in T-cell fraction and clonality benefited about 30 times more often.

Germline lookup yields CDR1 SGHVS and CDR2 FNYEAQ. The CDR3 consists of 14 residues. Trimming pared 4 bases from V and 4 bases from J, leaving 13 bases between. Treatment indicated: randomized to nivolumab then ipilimumab (arm A) or the reverse (arm B). Using immunoSEQ multiplex PCR, the repertoire was profiled, and TCRdb retains in-frame clones only, with some absent. Altogether 6,500 to 8,000 clones are present, roughly 31% being singletons, with the ten largest covering more than 20%. This clone was picked up many times. Its matching antigen is unknown. The J gene is TRBJ1-1, the V gene TRBV7-6; weak D call: TRBD1 (5 bases). The input for sequencing was tumor tissue (inferred from file names), taken from a patient given nivolumab and ipilimumab in sequence. This receptor was taken from a human donor with melanoma. In nucleotides, the CDR3 is TGTGCCAGCAGCTCAGGGCCGGCTGGCACTGAAGCTTTCTTT. Translated: CASSSGPAGTEAFF.